This T cell receptor beta chain was recorded in a study of shared clonotypes between healthy human individuals (dated by TCRdb to about 2020). With respect to the entire study: The cohort included three men and two women between 18 and 49 years of age. Per donor, leukapheresis produced somewhere between about 0.9 and 10 billion PBMCs. To increase sequencing depth and limit assay-specific biases, different laboratories used diverse techniques to prepare libraries and sequence TCR repertoires. Per donor, three plates each were used for CD4 naive and CD4 memory, two for CD8 naive, and one for CD8 memory. To estimate repertoire size and how much clonotypes are shared between individuals, the study performed deep sequencing of blood TCR repertoires from about five healthy adults.

Concerning this clone itself: Its antigen has not been determined. Nothing much larger sits one base from this clone, and base qualities are not available.

What the authors observed across the whole study: Across four donors, about 5.2% of naive CD4, 3.5% of naive CD8, roughly 2.3% of memory CD4, and roughly 0.4% of memory CD8 clonotypes were shared. Sampling was limited to blood, and TCR repertoires in tissue likely differ from TCR repertoires in blood. Because the study included a small number of donors, the genetic and exposure-history diversity represented was limited. Estimated clonotype richness was generally larger for naive than for memory subsets. Compared with non-shared clonotypes, the clonotypes found in all four sorted-subset donors had higher generation probabilities. Incomplete sequencing was indicated by rarefaction of sorted-subset datasets, despite the large sequencing depth. Pairwise subsampling led to the expectation that sequencing depth would affect the degree of clonotype sharing among donors.

There are 13 amino acids in the CDR3, from cysteine to phenylalanine inclusive. Just the 39-base CDR3 DNA is kept, in frame starting at base 1. V drops 3 bases and J drops 4 bases, leaving 7 bases in between. CDR1 and CDR2 are drawn from the germline V gene (reference sequence): MNHEY, SMNVEV. TCR CDR3 regions were amplified from genomic DNA by multiplex PCR using the deep immunoSEQ assay. Extracted genomic DNA from each cell subset was spread evenly across all wells of several immunoSEQ 96-well plates, with each plate serving as a replicate. For sorted subsets, each replicate PCR was loaded with about 0.2 ug genomic DNA, equivalent to 30,000 to 35,000 T cell genomes. Purified libraries were quantified with a Qubit 3.0 fluorometer, sized on a Bioanalyzer 2100, and re-quantified with the KAPA Library Quantification kit. A separate single-read 150-cycle Illumina NextSeq 550 flow cell was used to sequence each immunoSEQ 96-well plate. Regarding the original processing steps: Because only junctional sequences without quality scores were contained in the immunoSEQ output, filtering matching that applied to full-length reads could not be performed. To assign V/J genes and CDR3, sequences were annotated using PyIR, a Python wrapper for IgBLAST v1.9, with IMGT germline references. Reads were filtered out if the reads had weak V/J assignments (E-value above 1e-6), no CDR3, stop codons, out-of-frame junctions, or ambiguous translated residues. V3J clonotypes were defined by identical inferred V gene, J gene, and CDR3 amino acid sequence. The percentage overlap between two repertoires was calculated by dividing the number of shared unique clonotypes by the size of the smaller repertoire. RTK rarefaction, the Chao1 estimator, and Recon v2.1 estimates of unobserved clonotypes were used to assess repertoire richness. Generation probabilities were computed with OLGA for all TCRbeta clonotypes obtained by the gDNA method from four donors. TCRdb obtained this table from immuneACCESS and retained in-frame rearrangements with V and J assigned. These tables miss some clones; where compared with another copy, unresolved V genes account for less than half of the shortfall, and the remainder is unexplained. The V and J calls and clone size are taken from that table; D and trimming were inferred from the DNA. A total of millions of clones appear in this sample, roughly 95% of them only once. The leading ten clones occupy around 0.13% of the sample.

Healthy HIV-negative adults with no recently reported acute infections or vaccinations were included as donors. Every donor was a Caucasian adult living in Nashville, Tennessee, USA. CD4+ T cells were enriched through magnetic negative selection, after which naive cells were positively selected on CD45RA and the remaining negative fraction served as the memory subset. After blood collection by leukapheresis, PBMCs were isolated using Ficoll-Histopaque density gradient centrifugation and then cryopreserved in the vapor phase of liquid nitrogen. Analytical flow cytometry was used to check the purity and quantity of each magnetically sorted T cell population. Each sorted fraction had its genomic DNA isolated and then quantified by UV absorbance on a Nanodrop 2000c.

Sequences were obtained from naive CD4+ T cells sorted from blood. In light of the paper, this sample's cell subset or site label describes: CD45RA+ positively selected. The TCR comes from a man aged 18 to 29 in good health. The sequence joins TRBV27 to TRBJ1-5; the D gene cannot be named for sure. Read as DNA, the sequence is TGTGCCAGCAGTTTTCGGCAGAATCAGCCCCAGCATTTT. It is translated as CASSFRQNQPQHF.